The rows below give T cell receptor beta chains drawn from one sample of a study of shared clonotypes between healthy human individuals. Profiled with immunoSEQ multiplex PCR; TCRdb holds only in-frame clones, not every one. Of approximately 2.3 million clones listed, 85% to 95% are singletons. Sequenced sample: naive CD4+ T cells from PBMCs. The origin of the receptors is a man in his late teens or twenties in good health. Some clones in this sample may be carry-over from other donors' samples. Both conserved end residues are part of each CDR3. The D gene is left open where the match is weak.

j_call,d_call,v_call,cdr3_aa,cdr3_nt
TRBJ1-1,-,TRBV27,CASSLWQAGEAFF,TGTGCCAGCAGTTTATGGCAGGCCGGTGAAGCTTTCTTT
TRBJ1-2,-,TRBV5-6,CASSLAGQHGYTF,TGTGCCAGCAGCTTGGCAGGGCAGCATGGCTACACCTTC
TRBJ1-1,-,TRBV6-6,CASSYGGLGFF,TGTGCCAGCAGTTATGGGGGACTCGGATTCTTT
TRBJ2-3,-,TRBV10-2,CASSESLAPDTDTQYF,TGCGCCAGCAGTGAGTCTCTAGCGCCTGACACAGATACGCAGTATTTT
TRBJ2-7,-,TRBV19,CASRRRDETSYEQYF,TGTGCCAGTAGACGTCGGGACGAAACTTCCTACGAGCAGTACTTC
TRBJ2-1,TRBD2,TRBV7-3,CASSLAGLAPNEQFF,TGTGCCAGCAGCTTAGCGGGACTAGCGCCCAATGAGCAGTTCTTC
TRBJ1-5,-,TRBV6-1,CASSEAQTATYQPQHF,TGTGCCAGCAGTGAAGCCCAGACAGCCACTTATCAGCCCCAGCATTTT
TRBJ1-2,-,TRBV2,CASSPPTRIYGYTF,TGTGCCAGCAGCCCCCCGACACGGATCTATGGCTACACCTTC
TRBJ2-1,TRBD1,TRBV7-9,CASSLGRTGGNEQFF,TGTGCCAGCAGCTTAGGGCGGACAGGGGGCAATGAGCAGTTCTTC
TRBJ2-1,TRBD2,TRBV6-6,CASSYSGTSGYEQFF,TGTGCCAGCAGTTACTCCGGGACTAGCGGGTATGAGCAGTTCTTC
TRBJ1-6,-,TRBV7-2,CASSLQLGSPLHF,TGTGCCAGCAGCTTACAGTTGGGTTCACCCCTCCACTTT
TRBJ1-3,-,TRBV30,CAWTSPLDTIYF,TGTGCCTGGACCTCCCCCTTGGACACCATATATTTT
TRBJ2-1,-,TRBV5-1,CASSLGGLGSYNEQFF,TGCGCCAGCAGCTTAGGGGGATTAGGATCCTACAATGAGCAGTTCTTC
TRBJ2-1,-,TRBV27,CASSLNPPDYNEQFF,TGTGCCAGCAGTTTAAATCCTCCAGACTACAATGAGCAGTTCTTC